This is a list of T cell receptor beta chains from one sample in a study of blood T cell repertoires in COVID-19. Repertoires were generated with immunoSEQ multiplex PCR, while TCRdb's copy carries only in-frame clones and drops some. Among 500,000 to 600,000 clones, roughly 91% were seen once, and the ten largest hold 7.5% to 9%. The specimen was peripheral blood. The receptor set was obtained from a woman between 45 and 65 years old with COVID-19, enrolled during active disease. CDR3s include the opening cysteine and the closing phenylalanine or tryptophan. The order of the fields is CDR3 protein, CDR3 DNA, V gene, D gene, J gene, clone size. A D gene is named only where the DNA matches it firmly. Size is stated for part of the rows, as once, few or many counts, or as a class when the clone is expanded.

CASSLRGGETQYF | TGTGCCAGCAGTTTACGGGGAGGAGAGACCCAGTACTTC | TRBV28 | . | TRBJ2-5 | .
CASSQSGEQYF | TGTGCCAGCAGTCAATCGGGCGAGCAGTACTTC | TRBV6-5 | . | TRBJ2-7 | .
CATSESDQGARNIQYF | TGTGCCACCAGTGAGTCAGATCAGGGGGCGAGAAACATTCAGTACTTC | TRBV24-1 | TRBD1 | TRBJ2-4 | .
CASSYGRPDEQYF | TGTGCCAGCAGTTACGGGCGCCCGGACGAGCAGTACTTC | TRBV6-5 | . | TRBJ2-7 | .
CASSFLGTEAFF | TGTGCCAGCAGTTTTCTAGGCACTGAAGCTTTCTTT | TRBV27 | . | TRBJ1-1 | once
CASSLSLAYEQYF | TGTGCCAGCAGCTTGTCCCTAGCCTACGAGCAGTACTTC | TRBV5-6 | . | TRBJ2-7 | .
CASSLGAWNSGANVLTF | TGTGCCAGCAGCTTAGGGGCTTGGAACTCTGGGGCCAACGTCCTGACTTTC | TRBV7-2 | . | TRBJ2-6 | .
CASGTPEGGEQFF | TGTGCCAGTGGGACCCCCGAGGGAGGTGAGCAGTTCTTC | TRBV19 | . | TRBJ2-1 | .
CAISSTSGGAGDEQFF | TGTGCCATCAGTTCGACTAGCGGGGGGGCTGGGGATGAGCAGTTCTTC | TRBV10-3 | TRBD2 | TRBJ2-1 | .
CASSHSPTGDAGNTIYF | TGCGCCAGCAGCCATTCCCCGACAGGGGATGCTGGAAACACCATATATTTT | TRBV5-1 | TRBD1 | TRBJ1-3 | .